A single sample is the source of the 21 T cell receptor beta chains below, sequenced in a study of lymphopenia after photon versus proton radiotherapy. Profiled with immunoSEQ multiplex PCR; TCRdb holds only in-frame clones, not every one. Among around 31,000 clones, 89% were seen once, and the ten largest hold approximately 7%. This sample comprised peripheral blood, obtained from a patient treated with proton-based radiotherapy. The receptors were gathered from a woman aged 70-85 years with pancreatic cancer. Some clones in this sample may be carry-over from other donors' samples.

This chain connects TRBV6-5 to TRBJ1-2, with no clear D. The CDR3 covers 15 residues. Looked up from germline, CDR1 is MNHEY and CDR2 is SVGAGI. Deletions cut 0 bases from V and 0 bases from J, with 8 bases between. CDR3 DNA: TGTGCCAGCAGTTACTCGAGTAACTCTAACTATGGCTACACCTTC. The encoded protein is CASSYSSNSNYGYTF.

The rearrangement uses TRBV6-1 and TRBJ2-1; no firm D call. Germline CDR1 is MNHNS and CDR2 is SASEGT. V was clipped by 6 bases and J by 5 bases, with 8 bases between them. This CDR3 has 12 amino acids. CDR3 sequence (DNA): TGTGCCAGCAGGACACAACACAATGAGCAGTTCTTC. Encoded protein: CASRTQHNEQFF.

J is TRBJ1-6 and V is TRBV15; D unresolved. The V end was cut by 0 bases, the J end by 10 bases, with 7 bases between. This CDR3 has 13 amino acids. Germline V gives CDR1 LNHNV, CDR2 YYDKDF (reference sequence). CDR3 DNA sequence: TGTGCCACCAGCAGAGACCACGGATCACCCCTCCACTTT. Translating it yields CATSRDHGSPLHF.

Concerning this clone: Additional DNA sequences in this sample encode the identical CDR3. The gene calls are TRBV5-1 and TRBJ2-2; TRBD1 aligns across 8 bases. From germline, CDR1 is SGHRS and CDR2 YFSETQ. Trimming took 4 bases from V and 4 from J; bases not matched to a gene: 6. The CDR3 extends over 15 amino acids. CDR3 nucleotide sequence: TGCGCCAGCAGCCAAGGACAGGGTGGCACCGGGGAGCTGTTTTTT. Protein: CASSQGQGGTGELFF.

The chain has TRBV5-1 and TRBJ2-7, with a tentative D call TRBD1 (6 bases). Trimming pared 7 bases from V and 2 bases from J, leaving 10 bases between. The CDR3 is made up of 12 amino acids. The germline V gene has CDR1 SGHRS and CDR2 YFSETQ. CDR3 residues: CASAGTTYEQYF. CDR3 sequence (DNA): TGCGCCAGCGCCGGGACAACCTACGAGCAGTACTTC.

The table lists this clone with a count of one. The chain combines TRBV27 with TRBJ2-7; a weak D match, TRBD2 (6 bases). Per the germline V gene, CDR1 is MNHEY and CDR2 is SMNVEV (reference sequence). The CDR3 totals 15 residues. Trimming pared 4 bases from V and 0 bases from J, leaving 13 bases between. DNA for the CDR3: TGTGCCAGCAGTTACAGCGGGCGAAGCTCCTACGAGCAGTACTTC. Protein product: CASSYSGRSSYEQYF.

V gene TRBV5-6 combines with J gene TRBJ1-3; TRBD1 matches 12 bases. The V gene end was trimmed by 3 bases and the J gene end by 4 bases; junction bases not matched to a gene: 8. This CDR3 has 17 residues. CDR1 is SGHDT and CDR2 is YYEEEE in the germline V gene. The CDR3 is CASSWGQGAIAGNTIYF. The CDR3 DNA reads TGTGCCAGCAGCTGGGGACAGGGGGCGATTGCGGGAAACACCATATATTTT.

The chain employs TRBV10-1 and TRBJ1-1, with unresolved D. Germline CDR1 is WNHNN and CDR2 is SYGVQD (reference sequence). Trimming shortened V by 6 bases and J by 0 bases, and 11 bases separated the two germline ends. The CDR3 is 14 residues long. CDR3 DNA: TGCGCCAGCAGCGACGGAGTCATGAACACTGAAGCTTTCTTT. Protein product: CASSDGVMNTEAFF.

The chain recombines TRBV7-9 with TRBJ2-1; TRBD2 matches 9 bases. Trimming at V came to 5 bases and at J to 6 bases, leaving 11 bases not matched to a gene. CDR3 length: 16 residues. Per germline, CDR1 SEHNR and CDR2 FQNEAQ (reference sequence). The CDR3 DNA reads as TGTGCCAGCAGCGCAGACATAGCGGGAGTACCCAATGAGCAGTTCTTC. Encoded protein: CASSADIAGVPNEQFF. Using reference TRBV7-9 and TRBJ2-1 for the parts outside the CDR3, the full variable domain is DTGVSQNPRHKITKRGQNVTFRCDPISEHNRLYWYRQTLGQGPEFLTYFQNEAQLEKSRLLSDRFSAERPKGSFSTLEIQRTEQGDSAMYLCASSADIAGVPNEQFFGPGTRLTVL.

The chain couples TRBV23-1 to TRBJ1-3, with 8 nucleotides matching TRBD1. TRBV23-1 is flagged as an ORF with uncertain function. V lost 4 bases and J lost 0; bases outside the gene matches: 8. The CDR3 is 17 amino acids. CDR3 DNA: TGCGCCAGCAGTCGCCGCCAACAGGGGGGCTCTGGAAACACCATATATTTT. It codes for CASSRRQQGGSGNTIYF.

The rearrangement links TRBV5-1 to TRBJ2-1, with 10 bases identical to TRBD1. V was pared by 0 bases and J by 8 bases, with 11 bases of the junction left unmatched. This CDR3 contains 17 residues. The germline V gene has CDR1 SGHRS and CDR2 YFSETQ. In DNA, the CDR3 is TGCGCCAGCAGCTTGGAGCCCCGGGACAGGGGCGAATATGAGCAGTTCTTC. Translated: CASSLEPRDRGEYEQFF.

This chain's CDR3 is CASSLVDGPYEQYF. CDR3 nucleotides: TGTGCCAGCAGCTTAGTGGACGGACCCTACGAGCAGTACTTC. V usage is TRBV7-2 and J usage is TRBJ2-7; no reliable D call. Trimming removed 1 base from V and 2 bases from J, with 9 bases in between. The CDR3 runs to 14 residues. CDR1 and CDR2 (germline): SGHTA, FQGNSA.

The gene calls are TRBV25-1 and TRBJ1-1, with TRBD1 as a possible D gene (5 bases). Trimming removed 3 bases at V and 2 bases at J, with 16 bases between. This CDR3 comprises 16 residues. CDR1 is MGHDK, CDR2 SYGVNS, per germline. The CDR3 sequence: CASSDERGTGNTEAFF. CDR3 in DNA: TGTGCCAGCAGTGATGAGCGGGGGACGGGAAACACTGAAGCTTTCTTT.

This clone was detected only once. The chain has TRBV2 and TRBJ1-1, with TRBD1 as a possible D gene (5 bases). The length of the CDR3 is 13 residues. V lost 6 bases, J lost 3 bases, and 11 bases lay in between. CDR1 is SNHLY and CDR2 is FYNNEI in the germline V gene. CDR3 DNA sequence: TGTGCCAGCAGCCTCTCAGGGTACACTGAAGCTTTCTTT. Translating it yields CASSLSGYTEAFF.

The J gene is TRBJ1-2, the V gene TRBV30; no definite D call. Germline loops: CDR1 GTSNPN, CDR2 SVGIG (reference sequence). Deletions cut 0 bases from V and 5 bases from J, with 13 bases between. This CDR3 is built from 14 residues. Written as DNA, the CDR3 is TGTGCCTGGAGTGTAAGACGGCCTACTTATGGCTACACCTTC. The encoded protein is CAWSVRRPTYGYTF. The full variable domain, its missing parts supplied by reference TRBV30 and TRBJ1-2, is SQTIHQWPATLVQPVGSPLSLECTVEGTSNPNLYWYRQAAGRGLQLLFYSVGIGQISSEVPQNLSASRPQDRQFILSSKKLLLSDSGFYLCAWSVRRPTYGYTFGSGTRLTVV.

This chain's CDR3 is CASSLSMGGVVEQFF. In DNA form, the CDR3 reads TGTGCCAGCAGTTTATCGATGGGTGGAGTTGTTGAGCAGTTCTTC. The rearrangement uses TRBV27 and TRBJ2-1; D gene unclear. Germline-derived CDR1 and CDR2 are MNHEY and SMNVEV (reference sequence). The CDR3 runs to 15 residues. Trimming took off 0 bases at V and 9 bases at J, with 15 bases between the two ends.

The table lists this clone with a count of one. V is TRBV15 and J is TRBJ1-4; perhaps TRBD1 as D (5 bases). CDR1 is LNHNV, CDR2 YYDKDF, per germline (reference sequence). V was trimmed by 0 bases and J by 14 bases, leaving 16 bases between them. The CDR3 extends over 14 amino acids. The CDR3 bases are TGTGCCACCAGCAGAGAAGGGTTTATAGGGGCCCTGTTTTTT. It encodes CATSREGFIGALFF.

The rearrangement links TRBV7-3 to TRBJ2-1; D may be TRBD2 (6 bases). Germline CDR1 SGHTA, CDR2 FQGTGA. The V and J ends lost 0 bases and 10 bases respectively, with 13 bases between them. The CDR3 loop spans 14 amino acids. The DNA for the CDR3 is TGTGCCAGCAGCTTAACCATGTCTAGCGTAGAGCAGTTCTTC. It encodes CASSLTMSSVEQFF.

The CDR3 loop reads CASSASGTGGYEQYF. CDR3 bases: TGTGCCAGCAGTGCATCCGGGACAGGGGGTTACGAGCAGTACTTC. J is TRBJ2-7 and V is TRBV27; 11 bases align to TRBD1. The germline CDR1 and CDR2 sequences are MNHEY and SMNVEV (reference sequence). V lost 5 bases, J lost 4 bases, and 7 bases stayed unmatched. This CDR3 has 15 amino acids.

This chain joins TRBV15 and TRBJ2-5; D gene uncertain. CDR1 is LNHNV and CDR2 is YYDKDF in the germline V gene (reference sequence). The CDR3 is 15 residues long. The V gene lost 1 base and the J gene lost 4 bases, with 13 bases spanning the gap. The CDR3: CATSRGAWGGETQYF. Written as DNA, the CDR3 is TGTGCCACCAGCAGAGGGGCGTGGGGTGGAGAGACCCAGTACTTC.

V is TRBV27 and J is TRBJ2-5, with 8 bases lining up with TRBD1. The DNA end is a closer match to TRBJ2-7, so the J assignment may be wrong. The germline V gene encodes CDR1 MNHEY and CDR2 SMNVEV (reference sequence). This CDR3 has 16 residues. This CDR3 reads CASSPPTGAAVAEQYF. The CDR3 DNA sequence: TGTGCCAGCAGTCCACCGACAGGGGCGGCCGTAGCCGAGCAGTACTTC.